This entry concerns a single T cell receptor beta chain. The antigen is undetermined. The data were taken from a study of cytomegalovirus exposure and HLA in healthy donors. Overall study context: One earlier analysis, a look at about 179 million T cells, found roughly 110 million unique TCR beta sequences.

CDR3 size: 13 residues. V lost 4 bases to trimming and J lost 4 bases, with 10 bases between them. Germline V gives CDR1 SGHNT, CDR2 YENEEA. Notes on the study in general: The authors later linked a missense DCLRE1C variant to TCR beta V- and J-gene trimming. Sequencing artifact likely explains a cluster of highly shared sequence variants.

PCR amplification relied on 60 Vbeta primers (plus 13 Jbeta primers). Assay used: immunoSEQ multiplex PCR; TCRdb lists only in-frame clones, some missing. The sample comprises 160,000 or so clones, roughly 80% of which are singletons, and around 1.5% rests with the top ten. Material: PBMCs. The rearrangement uses TRBV11-3 and TRBJ1-1; D is possibly TRBD1 (6 bases). This sequence was found in a woman younger than 45 in good health and CMV-seronegative. CDR3 amino acids: CASSSGQLTEAFF. CDR3 nucleotides: TGTGCCAGCAGCTCCGGACAGCTCACTGAAGCTTTCTTT.